Listed below are T cell receptor beta chains from one sample, sequenced in a study of OX40 agonist ivuxolimab in advanced cancers. The method was immunoSEQ multiplex PCR; TCRdb's version includes in-frame clones alone and lacks a portion of them. The table has 65,000 to 80,000 clones, 90% to 95% seen once; the top ten hold around 0.33%. Source: CD4+ or CD8+ T cells sorted from blood, taken in a trial of the OX40 agonist ivuxolimab. The receptors come from an adult with an advanced solid tumor such as melanoma, head and neck, liver or kidney cancer. The CDR3 runs from the conserved cysteine through the conserved F or W. D genes are given only for firm matches. Size is stated for part of the rows, as once, few or many counts, or as a class when the clone is expanded.

NA | TRBJ1-6 | NA | TRBV6-6 | TGTGCCAGCACCTTCGGACAGTATAATTCACCCCTCCACTTT | CASTFGQYNSPLHF
once | TRBJ2-7 | NA | TRBV7-6 | TGTGCCAGCTCCGTAGGGGCAACAGTCTACGAGCAGTACTTC | CASSVGATVYEQYF
NA | TRBJ1-2 | NA | TRBV6-1 | TGTGCCAGCAGTGAAAGGCAGGGTTGGGGCTACACCTTC | CASSERQGWGYTF
NA | TRBJ1-5 | NA | TRBV7-9 | TGTGCCAGCAGCTTAGAGGGTGCCCAGCCCCAGCATTTT | CASSLEGAQPQHF
NA | TRBJ2-1 | NA | TRBV7-2 | TGTGCCAGCAGCTTAGATAGGTTCGGGGAGCTCGGGCAGTTCTTC | CASSLDRFGELGQFF
NA | TRBJ2-5 | NA | TRBV25-1 | TGTGCCAGCAGTGAAGGGGGCGGGCCCCAAGAGACCCAGTACTTC | CASSEGGGPQETQYF
NA | TRBJ2-2 | TRBD2 | TRBV7-2 | TGTGCCAGCAGCTCCTTGGGGGGACTAGCGCTTTCCGGGGAGCTGTTTTTT | CASSSLGGLALSGELFF
NA | TRBJ1-1 | TRBD1 | TRBV13 | TGTGCCAGCAGCTTAAGGACAGGAGCGAACACTGAAGCTTTCTTT | CASSLRTGANTEAFF
NA | TRBJ2-7 | NA | TRBV14 | TGTGCCAGCAGCCGTAACATAGTCAGCTACGAGCAGTACTTC | CASSRNIVSYEQYF
NA | TRBJ1-1 | NA | TRBV14 | TGTGCCAGCAGCTCCAGGTGGACTGAAGCTTTCTTT | CASSSRWTEAFF
NA | TRBJ1-1 | TRBD1 | TRBV25-1 | TGTGCCAGCAGTGGACAGGGTGGCACTGAAGCTTTCTTT | CASSGQGGTEAFF
NA | TRBJ2-7 | TRBD1 | TRBV9 | TGTGCCAGCAGCCCGGGACAGGGGGGCTACGAGCAGTACTTC | CASSPGQGGYEQYF
NA | TRBJ2-1 | TRBD2 | TRBV18 | TGTGCCAGCTCACCTAGCGGGAGAGATGAGCAGTTCTTC | CASSPSGRDEQFF
NA | TRBJ1-3 | TRBD1 | TRBV11-2 | TGTGCCAGCAGCCTCCGACAGGGGAACACCATATATTTT | CASSLRQGNTIYF
NA | TRBJ2-3 | TRBD1 | TRBV27 | TGTGCCAGCAGATCCCGGACAGGGACTAGCACAGATACGCAGTATTTT | CASRSRTGTSTDTQYF
NA | TRBJ2-3 | TRBD2 | TRBV5-1 | TGCGCCAGCAGCTCAAAAACCCGGACTAGCGCTTCAGATACGCAGTATTTT | CASSSKTRTSASDTQYF
NA | TRBJ2-2 | TRBD2 | TRBV30 | TGTGCCTGGAGTGTACGCACTAGCGGGTCCTTAGCGAACACCGGGGAGCTGTTTTTT | CAWSVRTSGSLANTGELFF
NA | TRBJ2-7 | NA | TRBV19 | TGTGCCAGTAGGAAGGGGACCGACTACGAGCAGTACTTC | CASRKGTDYEQYF
NA | TRBJ1-2 | TRBD1 | TRBV7-8 | TGTGCCAGCAGCCCTCGGGACAGTGGATGGGTGTACACCTTC | CASSPRDSGWVYTF
once | TRBJ1-1 | NA | TRBV7-6 | TGTGCCAGCAGCTTATGGGAGATGAACACTGAAGCTTTCTTT | CASSLWEMNTEAFF
NA | TRBJ1-1 | NA | TRBV11-2 | TGTGCCAGCAGCTTTCTCCAAATGCTTCGGGTAGGGGTCACTGAAGCTTTCTTT | CASSFLQMLRVGVTEAFF
NA | TRBJ1-2 | NA | TRBV9 | TGTGCCAGCAGCGTATCAGCAGGGACCGGCTATGGCTACACCTTC | CASSVSAGTGYGYTF
NA | TRBJ1-5 | TRBD1 | TRBV19 | TGTGCCAGTACCCCCGGGTTGGGCGGGACAGGGGGCAATCAGCCCCAGCATTTT | CASTPGLGGTGGNQPQHF
NA | TRBJ2-7 | NA | TRBV6-6 | TGTGCCAGCAGGCCGGGGTCCTACGAGCAGTACTTC | CASRPGSYEQYF
NA | TRBJ2-3 | NA | TRBV18 | TGTGCCAGCTCACTAATGGATACGCAGTATTTT | CASSLMDTQYF
NA | TRBJ2-3 | NA | TRBV10-3 | TGTGCCATCAAGTCCCGAGGGGATGATACGCAGTATTTT | CAIKSRGDDTQYF
NA | TRBJ2-7 | TRBD1 | TRBV12-5 | TGTGCTAGTGGTTTGGTACAAATCTGGGACAGGGTTGACTACGAGCAGTACTTC | CASGLVQIWDRVDYEQYF
NA | TRBJ2-3 | TRBD2 | TRBV11-2 | TGTGCCAGCAGCTTAGGAACTAGCGGGAGCGTGGATACGCAGTATTTT | CASSLGTSGSVDTQYF
NA | TRBJ1-1 | NA | TRBV5-1 | TGCGCCAGCAGCTTGTTGGGAGTGAACACTGAAGCTTTCTTT | CASSLLGVNTEAFF
NA | TRBJ1-6 | NA | TRBV2 | TGTGCCAGCAGTGGGTTTCAGGGTTCACCCCTCCACTTT | CASSGFQGSPLHF
NA | TRBJ2-1 | NA | TRBV5-6 | TGTGCCAGCAGCGCGGGACTGGCTCTGTACAATGAGCAGTTCTTC | CASSAGLALYNEQFF
few | TRBJ1-4 | NA | TRBV5-1 | TGCGCCAGCAGCTTGGGGGCGAGTGCAACTAATGAAAAACTGTTTTTT | CASSLGASATNEKLFF
few | TRBJ2-7 | NA | TRBV6-1 | TGTGCCAGCAGTGAAAGGACATTTCTCGGATACGAGCAGTACTTC | CASSERTFLGYEQYF
NA | TRBJ2-5 | NA | TRBV9 | TGTGCCAGCAGCGTACGACCTAAAGAGACCCAGTACTTC | CASSVRPKETQYF
NA | TRBJ1-2 | NA | TRBV7-2 | TGTGCCAGCAGCACTACCGGGAAAGCTTTAGAGGGCTACACCTTC | CASSTTGKALEGYTF
NA | TRBJ1-6 | TRBD1 | TRBV27 | TGTGCCAGCAGGACCCGACAGGGATTAGGGGCGGGACCCCTCCACTTT | CASRTRQGLGAGPLHF
NA | TRBJ2-3 | NA | TRBV5-6 | TGTGCCAGCAGGACGCCATTCACAGATACGCAGTATTTT | CASRTPFTDTQYF
NA | TRBJ2-3 | TRBD2 | TRBV5-4 | TGTGCCAGCAGCTTGGATGGGACTAGCGGGAGGGCCGCCGTCACAGATACGCAGTATTTT | CASSLDGTSGRAAVTDTQYF
NA | TRBJ1-2 | TRBD1 | TRBV28 | TGTGCCAGCAGTTCACCGGGACAGGGTCGTGGCTACACCTTC | CASSSPGQGRGYTF
NA | TRBJ1-1 | TRBD1 | TRBV19 | TGTGCCAGTACTCCGGACAGGGGTGGCACTGAAGCTTTCTTT | CASTPDRGGTEAFF
once | TRBJ2-1 | TRBD1 | TRBV20-1 | TGCAGTGCTACGACAGGGAATGAGCAGTTCTTC | CSATTGNEQFF
NA | TRBJ2-2 | TRBD1 | TRBV12-5 | TGTGCTAGTGGTCCCCGACAGGGAAGAGGCGGGGAGCTGTTTTTT | CASGPRQGRGGELFF
NA | TRBJ2-7 | TRBD2 | TRBV30 | TGTGCCTGGAGGACGGCGGGAGTGGGCGAGCAGTACTTC | CAWRTAGVGEQYF
NA | TRBJ2-1 | TRBD2 | TRBV7-8 | TGTGCCAGCAGCCTACGGACTAGCGGGAGGGTTGATGAGCAGTTCTTC | CASSLRTSGRVDEQFF
NA | TRBJ1-4 | TRBD1 | TRBV7-8 | TGTGCCAGCAGCACCCCTCGGGGACAGTCTAATGAAAAACTGTTTTTT | CASSTPRGQSNEKLFF
NA | TRBJ1-2 | NA | TRBV19 | TGTGCCAGTAGCCATCTAGACACCCTCTATGGCTACACCTTC | CASSHLDTLYGYTF
NA | TRBJ2-2 | TRBD1 | TRBV5-1 | TGCGCCAGCAGCTCCGCGGGACAGGGGTCCGGGGAGCTGTTTTTT | CASSSAGQGSGELFF
NA | TRBJ2-1 | TRBD2 | TRBV30 | TGTGCCTGGAGCCGACCGGGACTAAGATACAATGAGCAGTTCTTC | CAWSRPGLRYNEQFF
NA | TRBJ2-3 | NA | TRBV10-3 | TGTGCCATCAGTAAGAAGGGACCGGCCGAAGATACGCAGTATTTT | CAISKKGPAEDTQYF